The T cell receptor beta chain described here comes from a study of cytomegalovirus exposure and HLA in healthy donors. The PCR employed 60 Vbeta primers together with 13 Jbeta primers. The table came from immunoSEQ multiplex PCR; TCRdb's copy has only in-frame clones and leaves some out. Of about 130,000 clones in the sample, about 10% were seen once. The CDR3 sequence is 12 residues long. Germline CDR1 is LNHDA and CDR2 is SQIVND (reference sequence). V shed 5 bases and J shed 6 bases, with 9 bases lying between them. It was healthy bone marrow donors who served as donors. The sequenced sample consisted of PBMCs. This TCR came from a woman in her late teens or twenties in good health and CMV-seropositive. V is TRBV19 and J is TRBJ2-3; D gene uncertain. CDR3 region: CASSFHLDTQYF. Written as DNA, the CDR3 is TGTGCCAGTAGTTTTCATTTGGATACGCAGTATTTT. Combining the CDR3 with reference TRBV19 and TRBJ2-3 gives the whole variable domain DGGITQSPKYLFRKEGQNVTLSCEQNLNHDAMYWYRQDPGQGLRLIYYSQIVNDFQKGDIAEGYSVSREKKESFPLTVTSAQKNPTAFYLCASSFHLDTQYFGPGTRLTVL.